This TCR beta chain comes out of a study of shared clonotypes between healthy human individuals. CD8 cells regarded as naive lacked CD45RO, were positively chosen for CCR7, and omitted terminally differentiated effector memory CD45RA+ cells. The run depth of the assay was deep. Assay used: immunoSEQ multiplex PCR; TCRdb lists only in-frame clones, some missing. The sample lists some 2,100,000 clones, about 93% occurring once. In the case of this clone: The target antigen is unknown.

Trimming stripped 0 bases from V and 4 bases from J, with 14 bases between. Germline V CDR1 and CDR2: SGDLS, YYNGEE. The CDR3 is made up of 15 amino acids. Whole-study results and caveats: Rarefaction showed sorted-subset sequencing was incomplete despite large depth. Clonotypes not shared had lower generation probabilities than those common to all four donors.

The chain joins TRBV9 to TRBJ2-7; no clear D. The origin of this receptor is a man between 18 and 35 years old in good health. Some clones in this sample may be carry-over from other donors' samples. The sequenced sample consisted of naive CD8+ T cells from PBMCs. The CDR3 DNA follows: TGTGCCAGCAGCGTAGGTCTAGTTACGTGGTACGAGCAGTACTTC. This translates into CASSVGLVTWYEQYF. Variable domain in full (rest from reference TRBV9 and TRBJ2-7): DSGVTQTPKHLITATGQRVTLRCSPRSGDLSVYWYQQSLDQGLQFLIQYYNGEERAKGNILERFSAQQFPDLHSELNLSSLELGDSALYFCASSVGLVTWYEQYFGPGTRLTVT.